This TCR beta chain appears in the sequencing data of a study of T cell responses to AZD1222 COVID-19 vaccine. Sequenced by immunoSEQ multiplex PCR; TCRdb stores in-frame clones only, minus some. The data show some 120,000 clones, about 86% seen once. Study-wide findings and caveats: Unmutated variant regions reportedly attract nearly half of all spike-specific TCRs. In a largely white British group with more females than males, clonal diversity was possibly underestimated.

Germline CDR1 is LNHDA and CDR2 is SQIVND (reference sequence). The CDR3 has 12 residues. V was pared by 0 bases and J by 4 bases, with 3 bases between. As to this clone: Its antigen remains unidentified.

This chain connects TRBV19 to TRBJ1-1; no firm D call. The clonotype originates from an adult in good health. Source: peripheral blood, taken on day 0 of AZD1222 vaccination. CDR3: CASSIDGTEAFF. As DNA, the CDR3 is TGTGCCAGTAGTATAGATGGCACTGAAGCTTTCTTT.